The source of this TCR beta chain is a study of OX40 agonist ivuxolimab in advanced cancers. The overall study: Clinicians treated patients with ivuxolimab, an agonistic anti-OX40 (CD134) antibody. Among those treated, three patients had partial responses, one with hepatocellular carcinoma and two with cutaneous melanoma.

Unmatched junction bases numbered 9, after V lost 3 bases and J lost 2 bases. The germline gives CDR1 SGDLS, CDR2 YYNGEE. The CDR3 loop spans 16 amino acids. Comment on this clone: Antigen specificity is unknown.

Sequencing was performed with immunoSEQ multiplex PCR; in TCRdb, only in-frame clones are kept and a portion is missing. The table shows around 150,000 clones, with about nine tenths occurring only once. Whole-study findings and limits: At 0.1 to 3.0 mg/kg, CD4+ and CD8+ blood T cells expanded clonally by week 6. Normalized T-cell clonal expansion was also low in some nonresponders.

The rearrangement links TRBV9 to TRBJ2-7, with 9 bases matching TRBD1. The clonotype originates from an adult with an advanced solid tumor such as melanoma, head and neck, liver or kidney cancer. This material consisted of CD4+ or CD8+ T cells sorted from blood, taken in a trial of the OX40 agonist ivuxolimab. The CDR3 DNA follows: TGTGCCAGCAGCGCTACCCCGACAGGGGGGGCCTACGAGCAGTACTTC. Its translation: CASSATPTGGAYEQYF.